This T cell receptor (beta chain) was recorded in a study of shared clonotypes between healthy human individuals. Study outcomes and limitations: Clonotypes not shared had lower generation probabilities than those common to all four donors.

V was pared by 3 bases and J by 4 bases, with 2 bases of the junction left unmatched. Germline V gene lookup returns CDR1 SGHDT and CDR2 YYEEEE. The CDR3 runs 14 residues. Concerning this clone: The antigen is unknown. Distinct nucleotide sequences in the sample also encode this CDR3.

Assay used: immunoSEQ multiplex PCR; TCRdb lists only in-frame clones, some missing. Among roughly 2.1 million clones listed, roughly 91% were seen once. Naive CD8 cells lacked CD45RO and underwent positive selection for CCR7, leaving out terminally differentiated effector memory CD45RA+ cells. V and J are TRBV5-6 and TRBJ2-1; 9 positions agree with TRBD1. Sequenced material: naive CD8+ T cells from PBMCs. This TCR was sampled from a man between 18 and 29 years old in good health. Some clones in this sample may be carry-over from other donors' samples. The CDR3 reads CASSWGTGYNEQFF. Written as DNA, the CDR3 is TGTGCCAGCAGCTGGGGGACAGGGTACAATGAGCAGTTCTTC.